This T cell receptor (beta chain) was sequenced in a study of Ad26.COV2.S vaccination and SARS-CoV-2 variants. The study, taken as a whole, reports: Following vaccination, spike-specific CD8+ and CD4+ T cell responses reportedly exhibited substantial breadth.

The treatment was: about 20 received Ad26.COV2.S at low or high dose, single or two shots; a few received placebo; per-sample allocation not given. Specimen acquisition occurred on day 63 following the initial vaccine or placebo injection. This clone was observed a handful of times. Its antigen is currently unknown. Only in-frame clones appear in the TCRdb table, and some are missing; sequencing was by immunoSEQ multiplex PCR. The sample includes fewer than 400,000 clones, roughly nine tenths seen only once; the top ten take approximately 3.7%. The source of this sequence is a person aged 18 to 65 who received the Ad26.COV2.S COVID-19 vaccine or a placebo. The sequenced sample was peripheral blood, obtained in a trial of Ad26.COV2.S vaccine versus placebo.

The CDR3 protein is CATSVQEGNEQYF. Here the CDR3 DNA reads TGTGCCACCAGTGTCCAGGAGGGGAACGAGCAGTACTTC. This chain connects TRBV24-1 to TRBJ2-7; maybe TRBD2 (6 bases). CDR1 and CDR2 (germline): KGHDR, SFDVKD. V lost 5 bases to trimming and J lost 5 bases, with 12 bases between them. CDR3 length: 13 residues.